This T cell receptor (beta chain) was captured in a study of response to subunit inactivated influenza vaccine. This clonotype was found a few times. Its antigen is not known. Losses at the gene ends were 6 bases for V and 5 bases for J; bases not matched to a gene: 9. This CDR3 has 14 amino acids. Germline CDR1 DFQATT, CDR2 SNEGSKA (reference sequence). One entry per CDR3 protein, called by TCRdb with MiXCR from the RT-PCR reads. The data hold about half a million distinct CDR3 sequences, with approximately 11% observed a single time. Study conclusions and caveats: Authors suggested each seasonal flu vaccination may recruit only limited numbers of new T cells.

The source was PBMCs from blood, collected 35 to 45 days after vaccination. The receptor comes from a man in his forties or fifties who received an inactivated influenza vaccine. The chain has TRBV20-1 and TRBJ2-3; 9 nucleotides align to TRBD2. This chain's CDR3 is CSATVAGGVDTQYF. The CDR3 nucleotides are TGCAGTGCCACTGTGGCGGGAGGGGTAGATACGCAGTATTTT.